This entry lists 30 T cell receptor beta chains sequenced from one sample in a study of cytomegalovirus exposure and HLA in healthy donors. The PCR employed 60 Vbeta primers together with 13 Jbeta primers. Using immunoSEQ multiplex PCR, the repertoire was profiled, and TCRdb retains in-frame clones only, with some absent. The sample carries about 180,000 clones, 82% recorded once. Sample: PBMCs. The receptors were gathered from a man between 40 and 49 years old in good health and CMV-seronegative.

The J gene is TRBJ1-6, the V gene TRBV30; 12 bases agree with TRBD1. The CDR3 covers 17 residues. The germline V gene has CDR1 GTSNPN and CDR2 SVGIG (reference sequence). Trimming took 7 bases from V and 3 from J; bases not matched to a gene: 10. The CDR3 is CALKGQGAFLYNSPLHF. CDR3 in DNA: TGTGCCTTAAAGGGACAGGGGGCCTTTCTCTATAATTCACCCCTCCACTTT.

The CDR3 DNA reads as TGTGCCACCAGCATAGCGATGCGACACAACTGGAACACCGGGGAGCTGTTTTTT. The encoded protein is CATSIAMRHNWNTGELFF. V and J are TRBV15 and TRBJ2-2; possible D gene TRBD2, 5 bases. This CDR3 spans 18 amino acids. Trimming removed 4 bases from V and 1 base from J, with 19 bases in between. The V gene's germline CDR1 is LNHNV and CDR2 YYDKDF (reference sequence).

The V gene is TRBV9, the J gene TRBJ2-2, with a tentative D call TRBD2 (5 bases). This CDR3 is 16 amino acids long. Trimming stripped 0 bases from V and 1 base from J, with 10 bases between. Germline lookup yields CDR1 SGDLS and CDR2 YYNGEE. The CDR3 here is CASSVEPGVNTGELFF. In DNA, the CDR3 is TGTGCCAGCAGCGTAGAACCCGGGGTGAACACCGGGGAGCTGTTTTTT.

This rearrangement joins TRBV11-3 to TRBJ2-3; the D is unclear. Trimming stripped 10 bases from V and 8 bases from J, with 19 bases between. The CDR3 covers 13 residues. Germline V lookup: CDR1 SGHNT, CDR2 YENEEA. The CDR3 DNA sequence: TGTGCCACCACCGACCAGGTTTTTGGTACGCAGTATTTT. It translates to CATTDQVFGTQYF.

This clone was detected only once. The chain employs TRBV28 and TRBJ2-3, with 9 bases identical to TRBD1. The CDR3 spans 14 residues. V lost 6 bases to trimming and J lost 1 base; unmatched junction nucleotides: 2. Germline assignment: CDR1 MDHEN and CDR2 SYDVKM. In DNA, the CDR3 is TGTGCCAGCAGAAGGGACAGGGGCACAGATACGCAGTATTTT. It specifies CASRRDRGTDTQYF.

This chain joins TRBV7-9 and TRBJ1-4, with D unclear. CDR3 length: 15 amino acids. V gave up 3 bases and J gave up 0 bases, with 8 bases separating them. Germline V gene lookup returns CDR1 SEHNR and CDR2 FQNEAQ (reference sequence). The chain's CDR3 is CASSFSGPTNEKLFF. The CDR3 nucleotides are TGTGCCAGCAGCTTTTCAGGTCCAACTAATGAAAAACTGTTTTTT.

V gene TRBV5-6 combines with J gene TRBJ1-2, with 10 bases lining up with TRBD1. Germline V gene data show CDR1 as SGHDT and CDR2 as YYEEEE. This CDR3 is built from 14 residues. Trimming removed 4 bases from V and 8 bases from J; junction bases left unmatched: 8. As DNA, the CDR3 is TGTGCCAGCAGCCCTATCGGACAGGGGGAAGGCTACACCTTC. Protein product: CASSPIGQGEGYTF.

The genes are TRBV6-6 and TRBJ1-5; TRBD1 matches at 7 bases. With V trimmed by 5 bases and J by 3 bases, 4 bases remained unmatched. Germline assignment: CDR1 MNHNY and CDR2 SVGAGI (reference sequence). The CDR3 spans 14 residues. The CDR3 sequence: CASSRDSTNQPQHF. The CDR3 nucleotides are TGTGCCAGCAGTCGGGACAGCACCAATCAGCCCCAGCATTTT.

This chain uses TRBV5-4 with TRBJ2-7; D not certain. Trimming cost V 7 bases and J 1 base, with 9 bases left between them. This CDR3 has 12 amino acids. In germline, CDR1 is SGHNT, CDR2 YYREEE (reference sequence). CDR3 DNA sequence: TGTGCCAGCTCGTCCACATCCTACGAGCAGTACTTC. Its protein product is CASSSTSYEQYF. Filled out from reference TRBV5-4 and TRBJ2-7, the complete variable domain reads ETGVTQSPTHLIKTRGQQVTLRCSSQSGHNTVSWYQQALGQGPQFIFQYYREEENGRGNFPPRFSGLQFPNYSSELNVNALELDDSALYLCASSSTSYEQYFGPGTRLTVT.

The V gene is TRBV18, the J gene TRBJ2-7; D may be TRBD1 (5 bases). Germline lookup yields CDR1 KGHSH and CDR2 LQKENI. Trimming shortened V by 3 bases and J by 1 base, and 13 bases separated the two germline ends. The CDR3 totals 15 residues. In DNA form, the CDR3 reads TGTGCCAGCTCACCTGGGGCCCTGAGATCCTACGAGCAGTACTTC. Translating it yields CASSPGALRSYEQYF. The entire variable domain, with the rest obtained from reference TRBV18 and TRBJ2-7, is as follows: NAGVMQNPRHLVRRRGQEARLRCSPMKGHSHVYWYRQLPEEGLKFMVYLQKENIIDESGMPKERFSAEFPKEGPSILRIQQVVRGDSAAYFCASSPGALRSYEQYFGPGTRLTVT.

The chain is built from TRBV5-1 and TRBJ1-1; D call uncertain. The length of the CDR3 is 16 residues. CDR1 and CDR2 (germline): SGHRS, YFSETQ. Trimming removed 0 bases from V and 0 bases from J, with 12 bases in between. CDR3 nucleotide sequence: TGCGCCAGCAGCTTGGATGGCCAGGCATTGAACACTGAAGCTTTCTTT. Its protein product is CASSLDGQALNTEAFF.

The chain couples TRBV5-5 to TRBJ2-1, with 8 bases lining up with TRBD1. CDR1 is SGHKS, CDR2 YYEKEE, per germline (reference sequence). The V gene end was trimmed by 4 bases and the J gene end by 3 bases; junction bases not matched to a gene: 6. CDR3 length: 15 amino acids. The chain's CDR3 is CASSPGQGLYNEQFF. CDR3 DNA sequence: TGTGCCAGCAGCCCAGGACAGGGCCTCTACAATGAGCAGTTCTTC.

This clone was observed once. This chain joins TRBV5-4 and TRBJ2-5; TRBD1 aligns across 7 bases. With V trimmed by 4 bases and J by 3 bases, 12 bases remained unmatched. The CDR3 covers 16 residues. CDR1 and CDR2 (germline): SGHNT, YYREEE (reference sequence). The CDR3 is CASSGFRGNRKETQYF. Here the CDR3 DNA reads TGTGCCAGCAGCGGGTTCAGGGGGAATCGAAAAGAGACCCAGTACTTC. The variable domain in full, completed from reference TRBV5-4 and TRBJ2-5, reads ETGVTQSPTHLIKTRGQQVTLRCSSQSGHNTVSWYQQALGQGPQFIFQYYREEENGRGNFPPRFSGLQFPNYSSELNVNALELDDSALYLCASSGFRGNRKETQYFGPGTRLLVL.

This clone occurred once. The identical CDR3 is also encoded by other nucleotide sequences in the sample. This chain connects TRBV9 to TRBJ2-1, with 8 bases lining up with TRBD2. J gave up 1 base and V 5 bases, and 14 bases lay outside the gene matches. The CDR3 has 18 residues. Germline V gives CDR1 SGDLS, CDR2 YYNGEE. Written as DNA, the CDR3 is TGTGCCAGCAGGGGGACCAGCGGGAGTATTAGTTCCTACAATGAGCAGTTCTTC. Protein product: CASRGTSGSISSYNEQFF.

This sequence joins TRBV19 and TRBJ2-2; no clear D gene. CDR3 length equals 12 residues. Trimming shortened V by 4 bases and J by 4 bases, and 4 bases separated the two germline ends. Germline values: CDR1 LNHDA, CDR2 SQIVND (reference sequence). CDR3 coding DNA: TGTGCCAGTAGTACATTCACCGGGGAGCTGTTTTTT. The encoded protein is CASSTFTGELFF.

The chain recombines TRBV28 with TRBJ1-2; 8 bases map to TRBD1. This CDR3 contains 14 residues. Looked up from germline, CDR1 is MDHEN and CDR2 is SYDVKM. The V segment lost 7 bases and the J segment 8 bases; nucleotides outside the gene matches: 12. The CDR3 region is CASTIDRGRFGYTF. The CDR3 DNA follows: TGTGCCAGCACCATAGACAGGGGACGTTTCGGCTACACCTTC.

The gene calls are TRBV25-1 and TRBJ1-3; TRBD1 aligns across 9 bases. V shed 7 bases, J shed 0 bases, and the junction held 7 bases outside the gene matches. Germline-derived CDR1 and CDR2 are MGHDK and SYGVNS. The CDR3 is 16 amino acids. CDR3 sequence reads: CASTGGQGTSGNTIYF. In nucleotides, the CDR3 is TGTGCCAGCACGGGGGGACAGGGAACCTCTGGAAACACCATATATTTT.

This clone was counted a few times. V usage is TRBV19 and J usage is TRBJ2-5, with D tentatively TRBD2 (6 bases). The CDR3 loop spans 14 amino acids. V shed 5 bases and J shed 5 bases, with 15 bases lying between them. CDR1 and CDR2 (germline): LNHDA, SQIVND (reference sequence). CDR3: CASSRDCPWETQYF. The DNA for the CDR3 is TGTGCCAGTAGTCGGGACTGTCCTTGGGAGACCCAGTACTTC.

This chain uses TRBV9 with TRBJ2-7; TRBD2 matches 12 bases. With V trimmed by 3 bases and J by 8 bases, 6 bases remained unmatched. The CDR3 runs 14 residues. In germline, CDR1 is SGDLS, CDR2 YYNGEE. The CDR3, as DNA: TGTGCCAGCAGCGCACCGGGACTAGCGGGCCAGCAGTACTTC. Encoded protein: CASSAPGLAGQQYF.

DNA for the CDR3: TGCGCCAGCAGCTCTGATCCGACAGGGAAGAATTCACCCCTCCACTTT. Its translation: CASSSDPTGKNSPLHF. The V call is TRBV5-1, the J call TRBJ1-6; 7 bases are shared with TRBD1. The length of the CDR3 is 16 residues. The germline V gene has CDR1 SGHRS and CDR2 YFSETQ. Trimming took 3 bases from V and 7 from J; bases not matched to a gene: 10.

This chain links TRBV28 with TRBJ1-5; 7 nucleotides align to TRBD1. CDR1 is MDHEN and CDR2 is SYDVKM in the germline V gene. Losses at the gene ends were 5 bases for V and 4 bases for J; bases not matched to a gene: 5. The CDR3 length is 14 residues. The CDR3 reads CASSPPDRNQPQHF. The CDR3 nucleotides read TGTGCCAGCAGTCCACCGGACAGGAATCAGCCCCAGCATTTT.

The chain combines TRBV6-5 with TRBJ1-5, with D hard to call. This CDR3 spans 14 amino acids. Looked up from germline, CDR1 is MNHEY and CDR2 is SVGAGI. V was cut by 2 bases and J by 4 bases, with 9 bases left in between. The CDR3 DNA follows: TGTGCCAGCAGTTACGGTTCAGTTAATCAGCCCCAGCATTTT. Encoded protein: CASSYGSVNQPQHF.

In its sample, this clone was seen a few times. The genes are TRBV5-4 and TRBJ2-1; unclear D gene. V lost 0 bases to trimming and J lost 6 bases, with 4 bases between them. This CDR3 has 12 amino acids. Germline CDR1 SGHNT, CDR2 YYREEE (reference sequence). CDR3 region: CASSLAGNEQFF. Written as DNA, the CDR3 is TGTGCCAGCAGCTTGGCGGGCAATGAGCAGTTCTTC.

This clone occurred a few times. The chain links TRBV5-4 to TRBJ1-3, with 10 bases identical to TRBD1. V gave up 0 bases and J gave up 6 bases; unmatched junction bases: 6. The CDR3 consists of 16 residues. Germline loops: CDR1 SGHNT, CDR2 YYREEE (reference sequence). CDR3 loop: CASSLGPGTGENTIYF. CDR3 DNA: TGTGCCAGCAGCTTGGGGCCAGGGACAGGGGAAAACACCATATATTTT.

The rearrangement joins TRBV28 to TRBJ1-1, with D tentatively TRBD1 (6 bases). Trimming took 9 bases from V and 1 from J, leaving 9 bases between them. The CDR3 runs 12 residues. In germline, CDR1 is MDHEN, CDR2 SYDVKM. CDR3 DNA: TGTGCCAGTTTGACAGGGAACACTGAAGCTTTCTTT. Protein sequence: CASLTGNTEAFF.

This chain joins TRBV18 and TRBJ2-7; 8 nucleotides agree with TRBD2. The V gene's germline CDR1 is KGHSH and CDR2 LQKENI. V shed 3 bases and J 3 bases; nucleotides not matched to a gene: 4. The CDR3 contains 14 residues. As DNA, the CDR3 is TGTGCCAGCTCACCGGGCGGGGGGAACTACGAGCAGTACTTC. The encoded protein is CASSPGGGNYEQYF.

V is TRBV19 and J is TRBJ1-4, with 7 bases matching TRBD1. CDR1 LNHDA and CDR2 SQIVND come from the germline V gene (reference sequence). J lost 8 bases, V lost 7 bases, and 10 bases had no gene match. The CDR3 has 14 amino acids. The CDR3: CASTDRDDKEKLFF. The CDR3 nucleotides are TGTGCCAGTACCGACAGGGACGATAAAGAAAAACTGTTTTTT.

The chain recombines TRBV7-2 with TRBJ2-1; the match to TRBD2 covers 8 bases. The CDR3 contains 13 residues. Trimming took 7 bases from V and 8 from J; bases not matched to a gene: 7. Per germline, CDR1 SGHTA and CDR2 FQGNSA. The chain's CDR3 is CASISAGGHEQFF. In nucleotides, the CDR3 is TGTGCCAGCATTTCGGCGGGGGGCCATGAGCAGTTCTTC.

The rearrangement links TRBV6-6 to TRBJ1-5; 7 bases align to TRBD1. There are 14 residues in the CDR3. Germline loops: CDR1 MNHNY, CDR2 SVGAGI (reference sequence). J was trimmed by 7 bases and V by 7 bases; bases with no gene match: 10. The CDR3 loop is CASTKETGTQPQHF. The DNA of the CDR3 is TGTGCCAGCACCAAAGAGACAGGGACGCAGCCCCAGCATTTT.

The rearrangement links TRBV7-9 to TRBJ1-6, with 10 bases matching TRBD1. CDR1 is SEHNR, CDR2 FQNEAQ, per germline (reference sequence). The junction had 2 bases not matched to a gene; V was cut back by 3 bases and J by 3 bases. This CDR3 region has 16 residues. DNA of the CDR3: TGTGCCAGCAGCTTGGGACAGGGGTTCTATAATTCACCCCTCCACTTT. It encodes CASSLGQGFYNSPLHF.